This T cell receptor beta chain emerged from a study of T cell repertoires in cytomegalovirus infection. Germline lookup yields CDR1 SGHKS and CDR2 YYEKEE (reference sequence). V shed 2 bases, J shed 16 bases, and the junction held 14 bases outside the gene matches. The length of the CDR3 is 14 residues. About this clonotype itself: Its cognate antigen is unknown.

Study-wide findings and caveats: HLA-C-restricted CMV-specific TCR beta clonotypes prevailed in the ex vivo response.

TCRdb processed the reads anew with MiXCR; each CDR3 protein has one entry. The sample lists 600,000 to 700,000 distinct CDR3 sequences; about 33% were seen once. The gene calls are TRBV5-5 and TRBJ2-1; 8 nucleotides line up with TRBD2. The clonotype was recovered from a human donor in good health (CMV status not recorded). Some clones in this sample may be carry-over from other donors' samples. Sequenced here: cultured PBMCs, sampled from culture after CMV antigen stimulation. As DNA, the CDR3 is TGTGCCAGCAGCTTTATTGGTACAAGCGGGAGACAATTCTTC. Amino acids: CASSFIGTSGRQFF.